Below, 2 T cell receptor beta chains from the same sample are listed, as sequenced in a study of T-cell reconstitution after alpha-beta-depleted transplantation in children. The TCRbeta library incorporated unique molecular identifiers. TCRdb passed the PCR reads through MiXCR, listing each CDR3 protein once. This table holds about 580,000 distinct CDR3 sequences, 25% to 30% found once. Sequencing used PBMCs, obtained before TCRalphabeta/CD19-depleted stem cell transplant. The source is a boy in the first two years of life with Wiskott-Aldrich syndrome, due to receive a stem cell transplant.

The rearrangement joins TRBV5-1 to TRBJ2-7, with 10 bases matching TRBD1. Trimming removed 4 bases from V and 0 bases from J; junction bases left unmatched: 10. The CDR3 runs to 17 residues. Germline CDR1 SGHRS, CDR2 YFSETQ. The CDR3 DNA follows: TGCGCCAGCAGCCGCCCCGTTGGGACAGGGGTCTCCTACGAGCAGTACTTC. It yields the protein CASSRPVGTGVSYEQYF.

The sample holds a few counts of this clonotype. The chain couples TRBV12-3 or TRBV12-4 to TRBJ1-1, with D possibly being TRBD1 (6 bases). With 6 bases removed from V and 0 bases from J, the gap between germline ends came to 11 bases. The CDR3 has 14 residues. The DNA for the CDR3 is TGTGCCAGCAGACGGGACACAGTGAACACTGAAGCTTTCTTT. It yields the protein CASRRDTVNTEAFF.